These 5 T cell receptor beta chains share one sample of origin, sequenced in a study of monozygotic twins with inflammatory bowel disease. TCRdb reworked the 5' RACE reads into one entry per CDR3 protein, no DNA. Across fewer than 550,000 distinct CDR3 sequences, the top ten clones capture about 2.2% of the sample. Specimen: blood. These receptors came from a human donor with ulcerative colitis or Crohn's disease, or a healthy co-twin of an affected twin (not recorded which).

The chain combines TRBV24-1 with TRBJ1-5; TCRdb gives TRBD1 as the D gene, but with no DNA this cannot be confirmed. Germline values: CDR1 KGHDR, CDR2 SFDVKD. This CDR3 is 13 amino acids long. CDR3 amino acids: CATSDGTYQPQHF.

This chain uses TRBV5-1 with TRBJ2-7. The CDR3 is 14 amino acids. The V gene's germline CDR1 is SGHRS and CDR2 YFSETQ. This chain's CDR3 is CASSLNFESYEQYF.

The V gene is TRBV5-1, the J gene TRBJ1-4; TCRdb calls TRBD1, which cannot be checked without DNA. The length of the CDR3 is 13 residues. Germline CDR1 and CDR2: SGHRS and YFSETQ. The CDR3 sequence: CASWDAVGEKLFF.

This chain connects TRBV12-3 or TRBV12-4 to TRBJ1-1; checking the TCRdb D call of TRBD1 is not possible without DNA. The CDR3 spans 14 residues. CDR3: CASTKQGGNTEAFF.

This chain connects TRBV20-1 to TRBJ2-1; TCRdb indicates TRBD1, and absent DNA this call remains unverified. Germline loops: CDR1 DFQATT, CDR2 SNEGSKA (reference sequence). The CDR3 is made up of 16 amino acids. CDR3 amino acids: CSATTGTAISYNEQFF.